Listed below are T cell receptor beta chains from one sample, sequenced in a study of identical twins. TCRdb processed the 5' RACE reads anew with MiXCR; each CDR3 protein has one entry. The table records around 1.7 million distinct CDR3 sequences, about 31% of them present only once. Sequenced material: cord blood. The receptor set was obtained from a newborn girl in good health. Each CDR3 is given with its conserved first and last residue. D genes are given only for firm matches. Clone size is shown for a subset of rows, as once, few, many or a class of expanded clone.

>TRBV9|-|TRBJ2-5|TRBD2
CASSVGTRGGYNEQYF
TGTGCCAGCAGCGTAGGGACGCGGGGGGGATACAATGAGCAGTACTTC
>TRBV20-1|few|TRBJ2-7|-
CSARLHGSSPYEQYF
TGCAGTGCTAGACTACACGGGTCCTCTCCCTACGAGCAGTACTTC
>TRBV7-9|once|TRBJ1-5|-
CASSLAGERGNQPQHF
TGTGCCAGCAGCTTAGCGGGGGAAAGGGGCAATCAGCCCCAGCATTTT
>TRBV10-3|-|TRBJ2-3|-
CAISSTTDTQYF
TGTGCCATCAGCAGCACCACAGATACGCAGTATTTT
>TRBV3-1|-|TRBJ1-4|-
CASSPGAGNEKLFF
TGTGCCAGCAGCCCAGGGGCGGGGAATGAAAAACTGTTTTTT
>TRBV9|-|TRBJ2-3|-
CASSSTGGSYPTQYF
TGTGCCAGCAGCTCTACCGGTGGGTCCTACCCTACGCAGTATTTT
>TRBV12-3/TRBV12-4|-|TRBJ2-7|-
CASSLGAAWSYEKYF
TGTGCCAGCAGCCTCGGGGCTGCATGGTCCTACGAGAAGTACTTC
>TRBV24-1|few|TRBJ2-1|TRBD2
CATSDLPLSGRSSYNEQFF
TGTGCCACCAGTGATTTGCCCCTTAGCGGGAGGAGCTCCTACAATGAGCAGTTCTTC
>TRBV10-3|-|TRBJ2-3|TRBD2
CAISGAGGLEDTQYF
TGTGCCATCAGTGGAGCGGGAGGGCTGGAAGATACGCAGTATTTT
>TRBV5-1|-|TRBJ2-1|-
CASSLTGGPLNEQFF
TGCGCCAGCAGCTTGACCGGGGGCCCTCTCAATGAGCAGTTCTTC
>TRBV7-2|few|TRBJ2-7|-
CASSPVLKYEQYF
TGTGCCAGCAGCCCGGTCCTAAAATACGAGCAGTACTTC
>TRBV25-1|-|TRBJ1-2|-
CASEGTGSVGYGYTF
TGTGCCAGCGAAGGAACGGGATCGGTGGGTTATGGCTACACCTTC
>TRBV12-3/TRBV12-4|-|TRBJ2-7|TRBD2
CAGSLGGTNGYEQYF
TGTGCCGGCAGTTTGGGGGGGACTAACGGTTACGAGCAGTACTTC
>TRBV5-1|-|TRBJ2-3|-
CASSLRGWKTDTQYF
TGCGCCAGCAGCTTGCGGGGGTGGAAGACAGATACGCAGTATTTT
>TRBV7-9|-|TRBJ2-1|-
CAAGGYNEQFF
TGTGCCGCGGGTGGTTACAATGAGCAGTTCTTC
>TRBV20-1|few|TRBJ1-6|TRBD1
CSARRRLRDRGLSSYNSPLHF
TGCAGTGCTAGGAGACGGCTCCGGGACAGGGGGCTGAGCTCCTATAATTCACCCCTCCACTTT
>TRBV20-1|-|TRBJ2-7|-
CSARKHSYEQYF
TGCAGTGCTAGAAAACATTCCTACGAGCAGTACTTC
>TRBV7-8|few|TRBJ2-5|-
CASSLFRAGLGETQYF
TGTGCCAGCAGCTTATTTAGGGCAGGTCTGGGAGAGACCCAGTACTTC
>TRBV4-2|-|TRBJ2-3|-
CASSQDDSWGTDTQYF
TGTGCCAGCAGCCAAGACGACTCCTGGGGCACAGATACGCAGTATTTT
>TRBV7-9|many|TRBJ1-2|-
CASSESLGGYTF
TGTGCCAGCAGCGAGTCCTTAGGAGGCTACACCTTC
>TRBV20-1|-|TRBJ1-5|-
CSASGTGAADQPQHF
TGCAGTGCTAGTGGCACGGGGGCAGCTGATCAGCCCCAGCATTTT
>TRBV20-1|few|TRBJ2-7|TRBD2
CSANGALASYEQYF
TGCAGTGCCAATGGGGCACTAGCGTCCTACGAGCAGTACTTC
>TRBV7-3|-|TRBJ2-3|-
CASSLTLLTGGQEDTQYF
TGTGCCAGCAGCTTAACGCTGCTTACGGGAGGACAGGAAGATACGCAGTATTTT
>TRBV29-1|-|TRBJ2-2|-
CSVDWQNTGELFF
TGCAGCGTTGATTGGCAGAACACCGGGGAGCTGTTTTTT
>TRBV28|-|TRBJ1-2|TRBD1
CASSLSPGQGRNGYTF
TGTGCCAGCAGTTTATCTCCGGGACAGGGGAGGAATGGCTACACCTTC
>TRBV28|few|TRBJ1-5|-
CASSSPQHF
TGTGCCAGCAGCTCGCCCCAGCATTTT
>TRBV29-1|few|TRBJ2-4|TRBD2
CSVEGLAGLGPIAKNIQYF
TGCAGCGTGGAGGGGCTAGCGGGACTGGGGCCAATAGCCAAAAACATTCAGTACTTC
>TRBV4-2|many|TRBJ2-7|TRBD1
CASSHYRGTYEQYF
TGTGCCAGCAGCCACTACAGGGGCACCTACGAGCAGTACTTC
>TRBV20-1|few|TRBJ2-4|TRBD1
CSARDYMGGQGEDKNIQYF
TGCAGTGCTAGAGATTACATGGGCGGACAGGGGGAGGACAAAAACATTCAGTACTTC
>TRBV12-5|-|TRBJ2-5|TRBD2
CASGLGPLAGVDEQYF
TGTGCTAGTGGTTTGGGTCCCCTAGCGGGGGTAGATGAGCAGTACTTC
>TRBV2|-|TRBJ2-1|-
CASILAIQDNEQFF
TGTGCCAGCATTTTAGCGATCCAAGACAATGAGCAGTTCTTC
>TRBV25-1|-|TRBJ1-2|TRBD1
CASREGQGAFNYGYTF
TGTGCCAGCAGGGAAGGACAGGGGGCGTTTAACTATGGCTACACCTTC
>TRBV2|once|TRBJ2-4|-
CAGSEGVIQYF
TGTGCCGGCAGTGAAGGCGTCATTCAGTACTTC
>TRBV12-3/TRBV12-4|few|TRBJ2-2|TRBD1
CAGTGNTGELFF
TGTGCCGGGACAGGGAACACCGGGGAGCTGTTTTTT
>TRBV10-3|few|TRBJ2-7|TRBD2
CAISYTGGEQYF
TGTGCCATCAGCTATACGGGGGGTGAGCAGTACTTC
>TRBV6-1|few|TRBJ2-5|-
CASSDTYQETQYF
TGTGCCAGCAGTGATACGTACCAAGAGACCCAGTACTTC
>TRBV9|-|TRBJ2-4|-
CASSVAGIPRTKNIQYF
TGTGCCAGCAGCGTAGCTGGGATACCACGGACCAAAAACATTCAGTACTTC
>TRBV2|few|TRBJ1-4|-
CASLTTGQGNKLFF
TGTGCCAGCCTCACGACAGGCCAGGGGAACAAACTGTTTTTT
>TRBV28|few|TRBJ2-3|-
CASSSGRILTDTQYF
TGTGCCAGCAGTTCCGGACGGATACTCACAGATACGCAGTATTTT
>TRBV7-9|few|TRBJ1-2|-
CASSSHGNYGYTF
TGTGCCAGCAGCTCGCACGGCAACTATGGCTACACCTTC
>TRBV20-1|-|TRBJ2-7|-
CSARDLPKALYEQYF
TGCAGTGCTAGAGATCTGCCCAAGGCCCTTTACGAGCAGTACTTC
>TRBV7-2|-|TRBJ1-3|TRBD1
CASTPGQVTSGNTIYF
TGTGCCAGCACCCCGGGACAGGTGACCTCTGGAAACACCATATATTTT
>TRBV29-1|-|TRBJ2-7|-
CSVVGGASYEQYF
TGCAGCGTTGTGGGGGGGGCCTCCTACGAGCAGTACTTC
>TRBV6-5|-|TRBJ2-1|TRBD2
CASSLPGLAGAEQFF
TGTGCCAGCAGTTTACCTGGACTAGCGGGAGCTGAGCAGTTCTTC
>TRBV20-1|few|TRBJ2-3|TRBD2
CSARDLRGLEYTDTQYF
TGCAGTGCTAGAGATCTGCGAGGACTAGAGTACACAGATACGCAGTATTTT
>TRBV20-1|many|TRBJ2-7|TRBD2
CSARAGGLYEQYF
TGCAGTGCTAGAGCGGGAGGGTTATACGAGCAGTACTTC